The source of this T cell receptor beta chain is a study of cytomegalovirus exposure and HLA in healthy donors. Some clones are missing from TCRdb's copy, which holds only in-frame ones; the method was immunoSEQ multiplex PCR. The profile shows around 200,000 clones, roughly 84% of them singletons. The germline V gene has CDR1 SGHKS and CDR2 YYEKEE (reference sequence). CDR3 size: 13 residues. V dropped 5 bases and J dropped 8; count of bases not matched to a gene: 8. The rearrangement joins TRBV5-5 to TRBJ1-2, with TRBD1 matching over 8 bases. The sample comprised PBMCs. This TCR came from a woman younger than 35 in good health and CMV-seropositive. The CDR3 reads CASSHRGEGGYTF. DNA of the CDR3: TGTGCCAGCAGTCACAGGGGGGAAGGAGGCTACACCTTC.